This TCR beta chain was observed in a study of blood T cell repertoires in COVID-19. The wider study: Collection of acute and convalescent COVID-19 samples took place in the United States, Italy and Spain. Sources were T cells, B-cell-depleted T cells, or PBMCs; the material itself was cDNA or gDNA.

In the original processing: Reference gene primer amplification gave estimated nucleated cell counts. Assay used: immunoSEQ multiplex PCR; TCRdb lists only in-frame clones, some missing. V, J and clone size are taken as reported in that table, and D and trimming were inferred from the DNA itself. The sample gives roughly 200,000 clones, roughly 84% of which show up once; around 4.9% is in the top ten. The CDR3 runs to 12 residues. Germline V gene data show CDR1 as MRHNA and CDR2 as SNTAGT. Trimming stripped 4 bases from V and 6 bases from J, with 8 bases between. In regard to this clone: The same CDR3 also results from other DNA sequences found in this sample.

The clonotype originates from an elderly woman with acute or convalescent COVID-19. V is TRBV6-4 and J is TRBJ2-3; D ambiguous. The sample taken for sequencing was peripheral blood. The CDR3 loop reads CASSAPGDTQYF. CDR3 coding DNA: TGTGCCAGCAGTGCACCCGGGGATACGCAGTATTTT.